Given below is one T cell receptor (beta chain) in context. Antigen specificity is unknown. Anyone with autoimmune disease history or systemic immunosuppression was excluded. The V and J ends lost 7 bases and 0 bases respectively, with 10 bases between them. The germline V gene has CDR1 MDHEN and CDR2 SYDVKM. CDR3 length: 14 residues. The entry originates in a study of OX40 agonist ivuxolimab in advanced cancers. Study in general: Partial responses were achieved by three patients, of whom one had hepatocellular carcinoma and two had cutaneous melanoma.

Study-wide findings and caveats: Expanded clones were, on average, more numerous among CD8+ T cells than CD4+. The study did not work out the antigen specificity of the expanded peripheral T cells.

The method was immunoSEQ multiplex PCR; TCRdb's version includes in-frame clones alone and lacks a portion of them. The data show roughly 58,000 clones, roughly 89% seen once. This receptor was taken from an adult with an advanced solid tumor such as melanoma, head and neck, liver or kidney cancer. The specimen was CD4+ or CD8+ T cells sorted from blood, collected in a trial of the OX40 agonist ivuxolimab. The chain has TRBV28 and TRBJ1-3; D is ambiguous. CDR3 protein: CASTPSGSGNTIYF. The CDR3 bases are TGTGCCAGCACTCCGTCGGGCTCTGGAAACACCATATATTTT.